This record looks at one T cell receptor beta chain sequence and its context. The target of this receptor is not known. Per-base quality was not reported, and no clone a single base away is much larger than it. TCRbeta CDR3 regions were amplified from genomic DNA by means of the immunoSEQ Assay, a bias-controlled multiplex PCR. As for the original processing: Nucleated cell counts per sample were estimated from amplification of reference gene primers within the assay. To quantify the absolute abundance of each unique TCRbeta CDR3 rearrangement, sequence reads were collapsed and filtered. For each sample, productive Simpson clonality was calculated by taking the square root of Simpson's diversity index across productive rearrangements. In its TCRdb copy, this immuneACCESS table keeps in-frame sequences only and misses some clones. Where compared with another copy, unresolved V genes explain less than half of these, and the others have no known cause. The V and J calls and clone size come from that table; D and trimming were worked out from the DNA. For this sample there are about 74,000 clones; 80% to 95% appear just once. The ten largest clones add up to approximately 2.4% of the sample.

One collaborating source in Seattle enrolled patients while the patients were actively infected and followed the patients over time throughout the course of disease. Whole blood was collected in K2EDTA tubes by collaborating institutions according to the institutions' own protocols. For TCRbeta analysis, collaborators shipped samples as frozen whole blood, isolated PBMCs, or DNA extracted from either of those sample types. The source of the sample is a study of blood T cell repertoires in COVID-19 (dated by TCRdb to about 2020). About the study as a whole: The collaborator samples originated in the United States, Italy and Spain and spanned the acute and convalescent phases of COVID-19. The material from the prospective study consisted of cDNA or gDNA derived from T cells, B-cell-depleted T cells, or PBMCs. The repertoires were made available in a free public database intended to serve as a resource for research on the immune response to SARS-CoV-2. Sample metadata almost always included a de-identified subject ID, COVID-19 status, age in years and sex. HLA class I and class II types, where available, came from metadata supplied by the sample provider rather than from assay-based typing. The dataset comprised deeply sampled blood TCRbeta repertoires from subjects exposed to, actively infected with, or recovered from COVID-19. The samples were drawn from two sources: the first 160 participants of the ongoing ImmuneRACE study, and 1,254 subjects contributed by 6 global collaborators.

V is pruned by 4 bases and J by 2 bases, leaving 6 bases of the junction without a gene match. The CDR3 covers 15 residues, taking in both the cysteine and the phenylalanine. The only DNA kept is the CDR3, 45 bases in frame from the first base. CDR1 and CDR2 were assigned from the germline V gene as SGHRS and YFSETQ. Here is what the overall study found, with its caveats: How much clinical and demographic metadata was included differed by source and by participant, and the metadata was provided uncurated.

The chain joins TRBV5-1 to TRBJ1-3; the central 7 bases match TRBD1. Sequenced: peripheral blood. The sequence derives from a man aged 45 to 65 with COVID-19, enrolled during active disease. The CDR3 region has the sequence CASSRNRGAGNTIYF. The nucleotide sequence reads as follows: TGCGCCAGCAGCAGAAACAGGGGAGCTGGAAACACCATATATTTT.